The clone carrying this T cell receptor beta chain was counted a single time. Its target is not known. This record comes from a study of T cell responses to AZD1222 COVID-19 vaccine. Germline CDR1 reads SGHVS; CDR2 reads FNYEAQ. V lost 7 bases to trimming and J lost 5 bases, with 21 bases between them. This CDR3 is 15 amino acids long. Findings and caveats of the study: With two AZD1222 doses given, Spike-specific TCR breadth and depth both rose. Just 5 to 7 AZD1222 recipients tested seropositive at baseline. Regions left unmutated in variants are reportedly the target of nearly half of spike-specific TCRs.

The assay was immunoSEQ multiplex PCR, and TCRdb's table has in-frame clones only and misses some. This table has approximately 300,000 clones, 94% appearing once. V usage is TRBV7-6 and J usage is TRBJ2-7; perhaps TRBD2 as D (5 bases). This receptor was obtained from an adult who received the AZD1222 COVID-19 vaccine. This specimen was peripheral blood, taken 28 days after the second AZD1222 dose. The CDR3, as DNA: TGTGCCAGCACGTCGGCCCTGGCGGGTACCCACGAGCAGTACTTC. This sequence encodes CASTSALAGTHEQYF.